Following are 11 T cell receptor beta chains from one sample sequenced in a study of shared clonotypes between healthy human individuals. Naive CD8 cells comprised CD45RO-negative, CCR7-positively selected cells, excluding terminally differentiated effector memory CD45RA+ cells. Using immunoSEQ multiplex PCR, the repertoire was profiled, and TCRdb retains in-frame clones only, with some absent. The data contain 1.5 million to 2.5 million clones, roughly 94% of them singletons. The sample was naive CD8+ T cells sorted from blood. The receptors come from a man aged 18-30 years in good health.

V is TRBV6-5 and J is TRBJ1-2; possible D gene TRBD1, 5 bases. Germline V gives CDR1 MNHEY, CDR2 SVGAGI. The CDR3 loop spans 15 amino acids. Trimming removed 0 bases at V and 6 bases at J, with 14 bases between. The CDR3 loop reads CASSYSGQPKDGYTF. In nucleotides, the CDR3 is TGTGCCAGCAGTTACTCGGGGCAGCCGAAGGATGGCTACACCTTC.

V gene TRBV7-8 combines with J gene TRBJ1-1; D ambiguous. Trimming stripped 2 bases from V and 7 bases from J, with 20 bases between. The germline V gene has CDR1 SGHVS and CDR2 FQNEAQ. This CDR3 is built from 16 residues. CDR3 bases: TGTGCCAGCAGCTTAAGAGGAATACAAGCGGGCCATGAAGCTTTCTTT. Its protein product is CASSLRGIQAGHEAFF.

V gene TRBV4-3 combines with J gene TRBJ1-2; D gene ambiguous. This CDR3 region has 15 residues. Germline V CDR1 and CDR2: LGHNA, YSLEER. Trimming pared 0 bases from V and 4 bases from J, leaving 12 bases between. The CDR3 spells CASSQESLGSYGYTF. The CDR3 nucleotides are TGCGCCAGCAGCCAAGAGTCGTTGGGAAGCTATGGCTACACCTTC.

This clone was picked up one time. DNA for the CDR3: TGTGCCAGCAGCGCGGACACCCAAGAGACCCAGTACTTC. Residues: CASSADTQETQYF. This rearrangement joins TRBV7-9 to TRBJ2-5; possible D gene TRBD1, 5 bases. The CDR3 contains 13 residues. Germline-derived CDR1 and CDR2 are SEHNR and FQNEAQ (reference sequence). V lost 5 bases and J 1 base, leaving 8 bases between the germline ends.

The chain joins TRBV6-1 to TRBJ2-2; the D is unclear. Per germline, CDR1 MNHNS and CDR2 SASEGT. V was clipped by 5 bases and J by 2 bases, with 6 bases between them. The CDR3 is 13 residues long. The CDR3 loop is CASSPGNTGELFF. The CDR3 DNA is TGTGCCAGCAGTCCGGGTAACACCGGGGAGCTGTTTTTT.

The chain joins TRBV27 to TRBJ1-2, with D hard to call. V lost 3 bases, J lost 4 bases, and 12 bases lay in between. The CDR3 length is 14 residues. CDR1 is MNHEY and CDR2 is SMNVEV in the germline V gene (reference sequence). The chain's CDR3 is CASSFVGQIYGYTF. In nucleotides, the CDR3 is TGTGCCAGCAGTTTTGTAGGTCAGATCTATGGCTACACCTTC.

The rearrangement joins TRBV5-1 to TRBJ2-7; maybe TRBD1 (5 bases). Germline values: CDR1 SGHRS, CDR2 YFSETQ. V lost 0 bases, J lost 5 bases, and 18 bases lay in between. The CDR3 spans 16 residues. CDR3 residues: CASSLAGRGALDEQYF. CDR3 DNA: TGCGCCAGCAGCTTGGCCGGTCGTGGGGCCCTCGACGAGCAGTACTTC.

The genes are TRBV28 and TRBJ2-7; D possibly corresponds to TRBD1 (6 bases). The CDR3 contains 17 residues. V gave up 7 bases and J gave up 2 bases, with 24 bases separating them. Looked up from germline, CDR1 is MDHEN and CDR2 is SYDVKM. The chain's CDR3 is CASKTYRVVGAAYEQYF. The CDR3 nucleotides read TGTGCCAGCAAAACCTACAGGGTAGTCGGAGCGGCCTACGAGCAGTACTTC.

CDR3 sequence reads: CAWKAGGWYF. CDR3 DNA sequence: TGTGCCTGGAAAGCGGGAGGTTGGTACTTC. This sequence joins TRBV30 and TRBJ2-5; 9 bases match TRBD2. Germline V gene data show CDR1 as GTSNPN and CDR2 as SVGIG (reference sequence). The CDR3 is 10 amino acids. The junction had 4 bases not matched to a gene; V was cut back by 4 bases and J by 13 bases.

The rearrangement joins TRBV5-6 to TRBJ2-7; possibly TRBD1 for D (6 bases). V gave up 0 bases and J gave up 2 bases, with 9 bases separating them. Germline lookup yields CDR1 SGHDT and CDR2 YYEEEE. CDR3 length equals 14 residues. The DNA for the CDR3 is TGTGCCAGCAGCTTGGTCAGGGGACCCTACGAGCAGTACTTC. Translating gives CASSLVRGPYEQYF. Using reference TRBV5-6 and TRBJ2-7 for the parts outside the CDR3, the full variable domain is DAGVTQSPTHLIKTRGQQVTLRCSPKSGHDTVSWYQQALGQGPQFIFQYYEEEERQRGNFPDRFSGHQFPNYSSELNVNALLLGDSALYLCASSLVRGPYEQYFGPGTRLTVT.

The chain couples TRBV30 to TRBJ1-5; D might be TRBD1 (6 bases). V was trimmed by 0 bases and J by 5 bases, leaving 14 bases between them. This CDR3 has 15 amino acids. Germline V lookup: CDR1 GTSNPN, CDR2 SVGIG (reference sequence). CDR3 loop: CAWSVGTLSYQPQHF. In DNA, the CDR3 is TGTGCCTGGAGTGTAGGGACACTCTCCTATCAGCCCCAGCATTTT.